Listed below are T cell receptor beta chains from one sample, sequenced in a study of blood T cell repertoires in COVID-19. Produced via immunoSEQ multiplex PCR; TCRdb's table is partial and in-frame only. In the table there are roughly 100,000 clones, approximately 84% of which are singletons. Sequencing was carried out using peripheral blood. The receptors derive from a man aged 35-49 years with active or convalescent COVID-19. CDR3s include the opening cysteine and the closing phenylalanine or tryptophan. The D gene is left open where the match is weak. The size of a clone is reported for some rows only, either as once, few or many, or as a class for expanded clones.

TRBJ2-7,TRBV30,NA,NA,TGTGCCTGGAGTGGGACGGGGATCGCGGACTTC,CAWSGTGIADF
TRBJ2-6,TRBV20-1,TRBD1,NA,TGCAGTGCTAGTAGACAGGGGGCGCGTGGGGCCAACGTCCTGACTTTC,CSASRQGARGANVLTF
TRBJ2-7,TRBV12-3/TRBV12-4,NA,NA,TGTGCCAGCAGTTTTACAGGGATGTACGAGCAGTACTTC,CASSFTGMYEQYF
TRBJ2-4,TRBV5-6,NA,few,TGTGCCAGCAGCTTGATAGGACAGCCGAAAAACATTCAGTACTTC,CASSLIGQPKNIQYF
TRBJ1-5,TRBV12-5,NA,NA,TGTGCTAGTGGTTTGCAGGATTTCAATCAGCCCCAGCATTTT,CASGLQDFNQPQHF
TRBJ1-5,TRBV27,TRBD1,NA,TGTGCCAGCAGTTTATGGGACAGGGGGTGTTTCGGTCAGCCCCAGCATTTT,CASSLWDRGCFGQPQHF
TRBJ1-6,TRBV7-2,TRBD1,once,TGTGCCAGCAGCTCGGGACAGTATAATTCACCCCTCCACTTT,CASSSGQYNSPLHF
TRBJ1-1,TRBV20-1,NA,NA,TGCAGTGCTAGTATGAGGACTGAAGCTTTCTTT,CSASMRTEAFF
TRBJ1-3,TRBV6-1,NA,NA,TGTGCCAGCAAAAGAGAAAACACCATATATTTT,CASKRENTIYF
TRBJ1-2,TRBV7-9,TRBD1,NA,TGTGCCAGCAGCTTAGGGACAGGGGGAGTCTATGGCTACACCTTC,CASSLGTGGVYGYTF
TRBJ1-2,TRBV9,TRBD1,once,TGTGCCAGCACCCTACAGGGGGGGTCTGGCTACACCTTC,CASTLQGGSGYTF
TRBJ2-1,TRBV5-4,TRBD1,NA,TGTGCCAGCAGCATAGGACAGGGGGTTCTATATGAGCAGTTCTTC,CASSIGQGVLYEQFF
TRBJ1-5,TRBV7-3,NA,once,TGTGCCAGCAGCCCTCAGGGACAAAAGGTGGGTCAGCCCCAGCATTTT,CASSPQGQKVGQPQHF
TRBJ1-4,TRBV18,NA,NA,TGTGCCAGCTCACCAGACAGGATTGCAACTAATGAAAAACTGTTTTTT,CASSPDRIATNEKLFF
TRBJ1-2,TRBV2,NA,NA,TGTGCCAGCAGAATAGACTACTATGGCTACACCTTC,CASRIDYYGYTF
TRBJ1-1,TRBV19,NA,NA,TGTGCCAGTAGCTGGGGACAGAACACTGAAGCTTTCTTT,CASSWGQNTEAFF
TRBJ2-1,TRBV12-1,NA,once,TGTGCCAGCAGCTTTGCGGGGACTAGCGGGGGGGCGAACAATGAGCAGTTCTTC,CASSFAGTSGGANNEQFF
TRBJ2-3,TRBV7-9,NA,once,TGTGCCAGCAGCGGTGGACTTACAGATACGCAGTATTTT,CASSGGLTDTQYF
TRBJ2-7,TRBV4-2,TRBD1,NA,TGTGCCAGCAGCCAACCGGGACAGGGAGGATCACTGTACTTC,CASSQPGQGGSLYF
TRBJ2-5,TRBV6-5,TRBD1,NA,TGTGCCAGCAGTTATACAGGGGGCAGAAAGACCCAGTACTTC,CASSYTGGRKTQYF
TRBJ1-4,TRBV18,TRBD1,NA,TGTGCCAGCTCCGGCACGGGACAGGTTAATGAAAAACTGTTTTTT,CASSGTGQVNEKLFF
TRBJ2-1,TRBV2,NA,NA,TGTGCCAGCAGCGGACAGCTTTACAATGAGCAGTTCTTC,CASSGQLYNEQFF
TRBJ1-1,TRBV6-5,TRBD1,NA,TGTGCCAGCAGTTACTCCGCCAGGGGGACGTCTGAAGCTTTCTTT,CASSYSARGTSEAFF
TRBJ1-2,TRBV7-2,TRBD1,NA,TGTGCCAGCAGCTTACAGACAGGGGGCCTCAGCTATGGCTACACCTTC,CASSLQTGGLSYGYTF
TRBJ1-4,TRBV3-1/TRBV3-2,NA,NA,TGTGCCAGCAGCCAAGATCTAGCAGGGGCTCGGGTAAAACTGTTTTTT,CASSQDLAGARVKLFF
TRBJ2-3,TRBV3-1/TRBV3-2,TRBD2,NA,TGTGCCAGCAGCCCGAGGACTAGCGGGCTCACAATGGCACAATATACGCAGTATTTT,CASSPRTSGLTMAQYTQYF
TRBJ2-3,TRBV7-2,NA,NA,TGTGCCAGCAGCCTACAGAGTACTAGCACAGATACGCAGTATTTT,CASSLQSTSTDTQYF
TRBJ2-7,TRBV7-2,TRBD2,NA,TGTGCCAGCAGCTTATCTGGGCGGGGGAGCTACGAGCAGTACTTC,CASSLSGRGSYEQYF
TRBJ2-7,TRBV18,TRBD2,once,TGTGCCAGCTCACCCACTAGCGGCTCCTACGAGCAGTACTTC,CASSPTSGSYEQYF
TRBJ2-1,TRBV10-2,TRBD1,NA,TGCGCCAGCAGTGCCGACAGGGTCCCTTACAATGAGCAGTTCTTC,CASSADRVPYNEQFF
TRBJ2-3,TRBV9,TRBD1,NA,TGTGCCAGCAGCGATGACAGGGGGGTCACAGATACGCAGTATTTT,CASSDDRGVTDTQYF
TRBJ2-5,TRBV7-2,NA,NA,TGTGCCAGCAGCTTTGGCCGGGGGCAAGAGACCCAGTACTTC,CASSFGRGQETQYF
TRBJ1-2,TRBV12-3/TRBV12-4,TRBD1,NA,TGTGCCAGCCGGGACAGGGATAAACGTGGCTACACCTTC,CASRDRDKRGYTF
TRBJ2-2,TRBV10-3,NA,NA,TGTGCCATCAGGATATCTCAGGGATTCACCGGGGAGCTGTTTTTT,CAIRISQGFTGELFF
TRBJ1-3,TRBV12-5,NA,NA,TGTGCTAGTGCTAAAGAAGGAAACACCATATATTTT,CASAKEGNTIYF
TRBJ2-2,TRBV5-4,TRBD2,NA,TGTGCCAGCAGCTCGGGACTAGCGGGCTCCGCGAACACCGGGGAGCTGTTTTTT,CASSSGLAGSANTGELFF
TRBJ2-3,TRBV10-3,NA,NA,TGTGCCGCCAGCTTAAGGGACTCCAGCGAGGATACGCAGTATTTT,CAASLRDSSEDTQYF
TRBJ2-1,TRBV3-1/TRBV3-2,NA,NA,TGTGCCAGCAGCCAAGGCCACCAGGGGCACAATGAGCAGTTCTTC,CASSQGHQGHNEQFF
TRBJ1-2,TRBV2,NA,NA,TGTGCCAGCAACCCCAGGGGCTATGGCTACACCTTC,CASNPRGYGYTF
TRBJ1-2,TRBV10-1,NA,NA,TGCGCCAGCAGCCAGTCCGGGATCCAACGTGTGGGCTACACCTTC,CASSQSGIQRVGYTF
TRBJ2-2,TRBV19,NA,NA,TGTGCCAGTAGTACGCCAGGAAAAACCGGGGAGCTGTTTTTT,CASSTPGKTGELFF
TRBJ2-7,TRBV7-9,NA,NA,TGTGCCAGCAGCTTAGCGGACAGCCCCACCTACGAGCAGTACTTC,CASSLADSPTYEQYF
TRBJ2-3,TRBV7-3,NA,once,TGTGCCAGCAGCTTACGACCCGGGGGGCTAGCCCCTAGCACAGATACGCAGTATTTT,CASSLRPGGLAPSTDTQYF
TRBJ2-2,TRBV11-1,TRBD2,NA,TGTGCCAGCAGCTTAGTGCTAGCGGGGTTTGCCGGGGAGCTGTTTTTT,CASSLVLAGFAGELFF
TRBJ1-2,TRBV12-3/TRBV12-4,NA,NA,TGTGCCAGCAGTCCGGACAGCTATGGCTACACCTTC,CASSPDSYGYTF
TRBJ2-7,TRBV18,NA,NA,TGTGCCAGCTCACGAGGCGGTAAGATGGACTACGAGCAGTACTTC,CASSRGGKMDYEQYF
TRBJ1-2,TRBV19,NA,once,TGTGCCAGTAGTTCAGGGCCGGCTAACTATGGCTACACCTTC,CASSSGPANYGYTF
TRBJ2-4,TRBV4-1,NA,NA,TGCGCCAGCAGCCAAGATTTGGTCCAACCGGGCAAAAACATTCAGTACTTC,CASSQDLVQPGKNIQYF
TRBJ1-1,TRBV10-3,TRBD1,NA,TGTGCCATCAGTAGGGGGCAGGACACTGAAGCTTTCTTT,CAISRGQDTEAFF
TRBJ1-5,TRBV5-1,TRBD1,NA,TGCGCCAGCAGCCCCGGGACAGGGGGAGTCAATCAGCCCCAGCATTTT,CASSPGTGGVNQPQHF
TRBJ1-5,TRBV19,TRBD1,NA,TGTGCCACACGTTCTGGACAGGGATATCAGCCCCAGCATTTT,CATRSGQGYQPQHF
TRBJ1-3,TRBV6-5,NA,once,TGTGCCAGCAGTTACTCGGGCAGGGCTAATGGAAACACCATATATTTT,CASSYSGRANGNTIYF
TRBJ2-5,TRBV5-1,TRBD1,NA,TGCGCCAGTCACCCAGGGGGCCCACAAGAGACCCAGTACTTC,CASHPGGPQETQYF
TRBJ2-2,TRBV7-9,NA,NA,TGTGCCAGCAGCTCAACAGGACCCGTCGCCGGGGAGCTGTTTTTT,CASSSTGPVAGELFF
TRBJ2-6,TRBV6-6,NA,NA,TGTGCCAGCAACCTACAGGGCTCCGGGGCCAACGTCCTGACTTTC,CASNLQGSGANVLTF